The TCR beta chain described here comes from a study of shared clonotypes between healthy human individuals. Sequencing was performed with immunoSEQ multiplex PCR; in TCRdb, only in-frame clones are kept and a portion is missing. Of approximately 2,000,000 clones in the sample, just under 95% were seen once. This TCR derives from a young man in good health. Some clones in this sample may be carry-over from other donors' samples. Sequencing used naive CD4+ T cells from PBMCs. Documented subset: CD45RA+ positively selected.

The CDR3 DNA reads TGTGCCAGCAGCTTAGCAGGGATGGCCTCCTACAATGAGCAGTTCTTC. As protein: CASSLAGMASYNEQFF. The chain recombines TRBV7-9 with TRBJ2-1, with D hard to call. V lost 0 bases, J lost 0 bases, and 9 bases lay in between. CDR3 length: 16 residues. Germline CDR1 and CDR2: SEHNR and FQNEAQ (reference sequence).